Shown below are 10 T cell receptor beta chains from a single sample sequenced in a study of identical twins. TCRdb processed the 5' RACE reads anew with MiXCR; each CDR3 protein has one entry. The repertoire has fewer than 250,000 distinct CDR3 sequences, approximately 7.9% of them found once; the top ten carry around 5%. The same data also contributed to another study, on yellow fever vaccine responses in identical twins.

Sequenced input: CD8+ T cells sorted from blood. Receptor source: a woman aged 18-35 years in good health.

The J gene is TRBJ1-1, the V gene TRBV9; D remains ambiguous. There are 14 residues in the CDR3. Germline V CDR1 and CDR2: SGDLS, YYNGEE. Trimming removed 1 base from V and 1 base from J, with 8 bases in between. The CDR3 DNA sequence: TGTGCCAGCAGCGTAACGCAGGCGAACACTGAAGCTTTCTTT. It specifies CASSVTQANTEAFF.

This clonotype was picked up many times. The chain carries TRBV5-6 and TRBJ2-1; the D gene is possibly TRBD2 (5 bases). Germline assignment: CDR1 SGHDT and CDR2 YYEEEE. Trimming shortened V by 2 bases and J by 5 bases, and 14 bases separated the two germline ends. There are 15 residues in the CDR3. CDR3 DNA sequence: TGTGCCAGCAGCTTTGGTCGGGGTTCGAACAATGAGCAGTTCTTC. It encodes CASSFGRGSNNEQFF. The complete variable domain, with remaining parts taken from reference TRBV5-6 and TRBJ2-1, reads DAGVTQSPTHLIKTRGQQVTLRCSPKSGHDTVSWYQQALGQGPQFIFQYYEEEERQRGNFPDRFSGHQFPNYSSELNVNALLLGDSALYLCASSFGRGSNNEQFFGPGTRLTVL.

The chain carries TRBV7-9 and TRBJ2-1; 12 bases are a match to TRBD1. Germline V CDR1 and CDR2: SEHNR, FQNEAQ (reference sequence). CDR3 length: 16 residues. V lost 6 bases, J lost 5 bases, and 8 bases stayed unmatched. The CDR3 protein is CASSRRGQGANNEQFF. The CDR3 nucleotides read TGTGCCAGCAGTCGACGGGGACAGGGGGCGAACAATGAGCAGTTCTTC.

This clonotype occurred a few times. The CDR3 sequence: CSVEAGPGQGDIYGYTF. CDR3 DNA sequence: TGCAGCGTTGAAGCCGGGCCCGGACAGGGGGACATTTATGGCTACACCTTC. The chain carries TRBV29-1 and TRBJ1-2; 10 bases are shared with TRBD1. Per the germline V gene, CDR1 is SQVTM and CDR2 is ANQGSEA. This CDR3 is 17 amino acids long. V was clipped by 1 base and J by 5 bases; unmatched bases: 13. Full variable domain (outside the CDR3, taken from reference TRBV29-1 and TRBJ1-2): SAVISQKPSRDICQRGTSLTIQCQVDSQVTMMFWYRQQPGQSLTLIATANQGSEATYESGFVIDKFPISRPNLTFSTLTVSNMSPEDSSIYLCSVEAGPGQGDIYGYTFGSGTRLTVV.

This clonotype occurred a few times. The V gene is TRBV6-5, the J gene TRBJ1-1; D is undetermined. V was clipped by 4 bases and J by 11 bases, with 14 bases between them. This CDR3 is 12 amino acids long. In germline, CDR1 is MNHEY, CDR2 SVGAGI. The chain's CDR3 is CASSSFATGAFF. Written as DNA, the CDR3 is TGTGCCAGCAGTTCCTTCGCGACGGGTGCTTTCTTT.

This clonotype was seen repeatedly, ten times or more. This sequence joins TRBV12-3 or TRBV12-4 and TRBJ2-7, with D unresolved. The V end lost 5 bases, the J end lost 2 bases, and 1 base lay between the germline ends. The CDR3 covers 10 residues. The CDR3 DNA reads TGTGCCAGCAGTCCCTACGAGCAGTACTTC. This gives the protein CASSPYEQYF.

In nucleotides, the CDR3 is TGTGCCAGCAGCTTAGGCAGCCGGTCCCTTGGTGCTGGAAACACCATATATTTT. Its protein product is CASSLGSRSLGAGNTIYF. The V gene is TRBV7-6, the J gene TRBJ1-3; D not resolved. V lost 1 base and J 2 bases, leaving 18 bases between the germline ends. Germline lookup yields CDR1 SGHVS and CDR2 FNYEAQ. The CDR3 runs 18 residues.

This rearrangement joins TRBV4-2 to TRBJ2-1, with D possibly TRBD2 on 5 matching bases. The CDR3 totals 13 residues. In germline, CDR1 is LGHNA, CDR2 YNFKEQ. V lost 1 base and J 10 bases, leaving 11 bases between the germline ends. The CDR3 bases are TGTGCCAGCAGCCAAGGGGGAGCAACGGAGCAGTTCTTC. Protein: CASSQGGATEQFF.

A few counts support this clonotype. The V and J genes are TRBV7-9 and TRBJ2-3, with a tentative D call TRBD1 (6 bases). The CDR3 has 16 residues. The germline V gene has CDR1 SEHNR and CDR2 FQNEAQ (reference sequence). The ends were cut back, 5 bases at V and 3 bases at J, with 18 bases in the middle. CDR3 region: CASSPGAMSETDTQYF. CDR3 sequence (DNA): TGTGCCAGCAGCCCAGGGGCGATGTCCGAAACAGATACGCAGTATTTT. Filled out from reference TRBV7-9 and TRBJ2-3, the complete variable domain reads DTGVSQNPRHKITKRGQNVTFRCDPISEHNRLYWYRQTLGQGPEFLTYFQNEAQLEKSRLLSDRFSAERPKGSFSTLEIQRTEQGDSAMYLCASSPGAMSETDTQYFGPGTRLTVL.

The V gene is TRBV11-1, the J gene TRBJ2-6; a weak D match, TRBD1 (5 bases). The CDR3 consists of 20 residues. The germline CDR1 and CDR2 sequences are SGHAT and FQDESV (reference sequence). Trimming shortened V by 4 bases and J by 0 bases, and 22 bases separated the two germline ends. The CDR3 region has the DNA TGTGCCAGCAGCTCAAGAGAAGCCAGGGTCCTCTTCTCTGGGGCCAACGTCCTGACTTTC. Amino acids: CASSSREARVLFSGANVLTF.